This T cell receptor (beta chain) appears in the sequencing data of a study of blood T cell repertoires in COVID-19. On the study more broadly: There were acute and convalescent COVID-19 samples, and they came from the United States, Italy and Spain. T cells, B-cell-depleted T cells, or PBMCs provided the cDNA or gDNA that served as material.

The protocol was immunoSEQ multiplex PCR, while the TCRdb copy is restricted to in-frame clones and leaves out a portion. The data show roughly 440,000 clones, around 88% seen once. Seattle's cohort entered during active infection and was followed longitudinally. Sequenced material: peripheral blood. The origin of this receptor is a woman aged 45-65 years with COVID-19, enrolled during active disease.

The CDR3 DNA is TGTGCCAGCAATCCCAGGGGGTTGGGAAACACCATATATTTT. Protein sequence: CASNPRGLGNTIYF. The rearrangement links TRBV7-2 to TRBJ1-3, with 7 positions matching TRBD1. The CDR3 is 14 amino acids. Germline V gene sequence: CDR1 SGHTA, CDR2 FQGNSA. Germline trimming cut 7 bases from V and 4 bases from J; bases unmatched to any gene: 7.